This TCR beta chain emerged from a study of blood T cell repertoires in COVID-19. In germline, CDR1 is SEHNR, CDR2 FQNEAQ (reference sequence). Trimming cost V 7 bases and J 4 bases, with 13 bases left between them. The CDR3 has 13 residues. This clone is medium-sized. Enrollees, about 18 to 95 years old, lived in 20 to 25 US areas. Membership in each cohort depended on participant-reported clinical history. Two negative PCRs, clearance, or symptom resolution had been documented for recovered Cohort 3 donors. Data came from immunoSEQ multiplex PCR; TCRdb stores just in-frame clones and leaves some out. The sample contains hundreds of thousands of clones, around 90% of which appear only once.

The clonotype comes from a woman aged 25 to 39 who had recovered from COVID-19. The chain carries TRBV7-9 and TRBJ1-1; D may be TRBD1 (5 bases). Sequenced material: PBMCs or T cells enriched from blood (not recorded which). In DNA, the CDR3 is TGTGCCAGCAACCCGGGGGGGTCCACTGAAGCTTTCTTT. Residues: CASNPGGSTEAFF.